The source of this T cell receptor (beta chain) is a study of early T cells in non-severe SARS-CoV-2 infection. Study-level information: Chains stayed unpaired after sequencing of bulk RNA from unsorted whole blood.

Trimming took 5 bases from V and 4 from J, leaving 11 bases between them. The germline V gene has CDR1 MNHEY and CDR2 SMNVEV (reference sequence). The CDR3 has 13 residues. Unique molecular identifiers tagged individual cDNA molecules. TCRdb itself ran the 5' RACE reads through MiXCR, one entry per CDR3 protein. The sample has roughly 100,000 distinct CDR3 sequences; around 15% are singletons. This TCR came from an adult who was a healthcare worker with PCR-confirmed SARS-CoV-2 infection or an uninfected control (not recorded which). The rearrangement uses TRBV27 and TRBJ1-2; D is unclear. The sample comprised whole blood. CDR3 bases: TGTGCCAGCAGTCTTGGAGGGCGCTATGGCTACACCTTC. It encodes CASSLGGRYGYTF.